This TCR beta chain was obtained from a study of Graves' ophthalmopathy and Graves' hyperthyroidism (dated by TCRdb to the late 2010s). Concerning the study at large: Peripheral blood samples were taken at the time of initial diagnosis, before any treatment was given. In about six hyperthyroidism patients, the T-cell repertoires found in thyroid tissue were compared with those found in blood. In total, around 130 blood samples were TCR-sequenced: 43 ophthalmopathy, some 75 hyperthyroidism and some 17 hyperthyroidism-to-ophthalmopathy patients. For independent validation, a separate cohort was made up of around 19 hyperthyroidism patients plus 17 patients who later progressed from hyperthyroidism to ophthalmopathy. A discovery set of 100 patients (roughly 41 ophthalmopathy, approximately 58 stable hyperthyroidism) was enrolled to explore V-J signatures distinguishing ophthalmopathy from hyperthyroidism. Following sampling, methimazole starting at 30 mg daily was administered to hyperthyroidism patients, and high-dose intravenous methylprednisolone was administered to ophthalmopathy patients. To tell Graves' ophthalmopathy apart from Graves' hyperthyroidism, and to predict which patients would progress to ophthalmopathy, the study relied on TCR beta repertoire signatures. Summary of the overall study and its limitations: In validation, the model predicted ophthalmopathy progression with 55% to 71% sensitivity and roughly 78% specificity; eleven to twelve predicted patients were CT-confirmed with GO in a median of around 6 months. No statistical method was used to set the sample size in advance, and the investigators knew which group each participant was assigned to. Most expanded thyroid clonotypes with a frequency above 0.001 also appeared in blood, which suggests that blood repertoires may reflect the immune response in the thyroid. Ophthalmopathy was separated from stable hyperthyroidism by the 13-signature model with about 88% sensitivity and 81% to 84% specificity in cross-validation and with 80%/75% in the test set.

This clonotype was counted at least ten times. Its target antigen remains unknown. Base qualities were left out, and no much larger clone turns up one base away. The trim is 6 bases for V and 8 bases for J, with a gap of 20 bases between the germline ends. Inclusive of the bounding cysteine and phenylalanine, the CDR3 is 16 residues long. The sequence is cut down to CDR3 DNA, 48 bases in frame from base 1. From a lookup of the germline V gene, CDR1 and CDR2 are SGHTA and FQGTGA. TCR beta CDR3 regions were amplified from RNA transcripts for repertoire sequencing. A first-round RT-PCR used HTBI primers with the Qiagen OneStep RT-PCR kit, followed by a second-round multiplex PCR, size selection and purification. Libraries were sequenced paired-end with 100 bp reads on an Illumina HiSeq2000. As for how the authors treated the data: SOAPnuke was used to process the reads, throwing out any read that had adapters, had uncalled bases, had a mean Phred below 15, or lacked an exact constant-primer or identifier match. COPE v1.2.5 was used to merge high-quality paired reads. Unique nucleotide sequences were defined as clonotypes and aligned to IMGT TRB V, D and J references using MiTCR v1.1. Analysis was restricted to V-J combinations with a frequency above 0.0001, which covered about 99% of repertoires. For each V-J combination, a TCR clonal expansion and chaos score was defined as F50 clonal expansion divided by the chaos observed in the TCRdist matrix. Welch's t-statistics and random forest were used to reduce the features to 10 to 15 V-J combinations, which were then used as input to a naive Bayes classifier. The Morisita-Horn index was used to measure how similar the thyroid and blood repertoires were. TCRdb cleaned the public reads at Q25 with fastp, built clones with MiXCR and kept in-frame beta chains. Rows matching on CDR3 protein sequence are summarized as one entry with the most common DNA and genes. TCRdb's processing, not the authors' own work, is the source of the V and J calls. Counted in this sample were 300,000 to 400,000 distinct CDR3 sequences; 15% to 20% of them appeared once. The ten biggest clones cover around 12% of the sample.

Patients with ophthalmopathy had moderately to severely active disease, with a Clinical Activity Score of 3 or more, a NOSPECS grade of 4 or more, and a disease duration of less than 3 months. Patients with other autoimmune diseases, uncontrolled infections, pregnancy or lactation were excluded. Clinical symptoms, serum thyroxine, TRAb, thyroid ultrasound and orbital computed tomography were used for diagnosis. Ficoll-Paque density gradient centrifugation was used to isolate PBMCs from around 10 ml of fresh peripheral blood. Total RNA was extracted with Trizol reagent and quality-checked on an Agilent 2100 Bioanalyzer.

Sequencing was performed on peripheral blood. This TCR was sampled from an adult man with Graves' ophthalmopathy. The V gene is TRBV7-3 and the J gene is TRBJ1-6; TRBD1 is perhaps the D gene, given 6 matching bases. CDR3 sequence: CASSQGKSGQDSPLHF. The nucleotide sequence reads as follows: TGTGCCAGCAGTCAGGGCAAGTCGGGACAAGATTCACCCCTCCACTTT. The entire variable domain, with the stretches around the CDR3 drawn from the reference TRBV7-3 and TRBJ1-6 proteins, is GAGVSQTPSNKVTEKGKYVELRCDPISGHTALYWYRQSLGQGPEFLIYFQGTGAADDSGLPNDRFFAVRPEGSVSTLKIQRTERGDSAVYLCASSQGKSGQDSPLHFGNGTRLTVT.